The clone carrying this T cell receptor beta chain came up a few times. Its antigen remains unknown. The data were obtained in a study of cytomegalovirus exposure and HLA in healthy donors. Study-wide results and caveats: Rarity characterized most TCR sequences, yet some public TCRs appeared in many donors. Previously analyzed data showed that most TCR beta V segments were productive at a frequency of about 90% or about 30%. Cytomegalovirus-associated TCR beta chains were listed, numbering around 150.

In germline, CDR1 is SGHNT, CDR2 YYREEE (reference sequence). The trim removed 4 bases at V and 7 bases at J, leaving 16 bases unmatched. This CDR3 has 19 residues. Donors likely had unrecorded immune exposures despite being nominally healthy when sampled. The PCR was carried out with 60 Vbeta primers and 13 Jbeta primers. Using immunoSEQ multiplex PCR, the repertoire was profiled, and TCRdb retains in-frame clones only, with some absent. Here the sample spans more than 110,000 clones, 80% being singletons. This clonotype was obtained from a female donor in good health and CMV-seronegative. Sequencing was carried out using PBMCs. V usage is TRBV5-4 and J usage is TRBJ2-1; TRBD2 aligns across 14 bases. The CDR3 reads CASSVPGLAGEGLVNEQFF. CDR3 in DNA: TGTGCCAGCAGCGTACCGGGACTAGCGGGAGAGGGGTTGGTGAATGAGCAGTTCTTC. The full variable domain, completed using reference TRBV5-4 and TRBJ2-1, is ETGVTQSPTHLIKTRGQQVTLRCSSQSGHNTVSWYQQALGQGPQFIFQYYREEENGRGNFPPRFSGLQFPNYSSELNVNALELDDSALYLCASSVPGLAGEGLVNEQFFGPGTRLTVL.